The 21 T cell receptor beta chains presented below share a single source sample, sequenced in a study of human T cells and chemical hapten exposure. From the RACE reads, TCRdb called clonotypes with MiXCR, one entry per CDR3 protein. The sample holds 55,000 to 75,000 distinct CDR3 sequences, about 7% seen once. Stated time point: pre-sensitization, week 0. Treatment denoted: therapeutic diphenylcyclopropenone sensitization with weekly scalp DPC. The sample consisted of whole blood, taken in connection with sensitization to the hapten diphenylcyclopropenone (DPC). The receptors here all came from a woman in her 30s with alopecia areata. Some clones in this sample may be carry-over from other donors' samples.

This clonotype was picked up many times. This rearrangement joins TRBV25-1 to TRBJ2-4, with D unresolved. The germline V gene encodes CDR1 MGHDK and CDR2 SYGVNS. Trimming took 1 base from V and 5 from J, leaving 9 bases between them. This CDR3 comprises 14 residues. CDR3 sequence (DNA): TGTGCCAGCAGTGAATCCGGACGACAAAACATTCAGTACTTC. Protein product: CASSESGRQNIQYF. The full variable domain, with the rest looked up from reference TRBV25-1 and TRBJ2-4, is EADIYQTPRYLVIGTGKKITLECSQTMGHDKMYWYQQDPGMELHLIHYSYGVNSTEKGDLSSESTVSRIRTEHFPLTLESARPSHTSQYLCASSESGRQNIQYFGAGTRLSVL.

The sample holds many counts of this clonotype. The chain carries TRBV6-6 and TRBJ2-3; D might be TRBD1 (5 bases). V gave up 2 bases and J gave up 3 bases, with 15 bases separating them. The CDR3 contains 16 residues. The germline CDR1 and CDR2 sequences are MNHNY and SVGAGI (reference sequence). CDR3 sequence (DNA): TGTGCCAGCAGTTACGTTAGCCAGAAGGGGACAGATACGCAGTATTTT. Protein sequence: CASSYVSQKGTDTQYF.

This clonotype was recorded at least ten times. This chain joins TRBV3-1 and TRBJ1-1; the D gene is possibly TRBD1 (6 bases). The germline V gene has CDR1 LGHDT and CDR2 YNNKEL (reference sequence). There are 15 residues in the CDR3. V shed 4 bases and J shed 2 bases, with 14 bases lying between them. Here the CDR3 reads CASSPLRTANTEAFF. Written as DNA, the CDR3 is TGTGCCAGCAGCCCCTTGAGGACAGCAAACACTGAAGCTTTCTTT.

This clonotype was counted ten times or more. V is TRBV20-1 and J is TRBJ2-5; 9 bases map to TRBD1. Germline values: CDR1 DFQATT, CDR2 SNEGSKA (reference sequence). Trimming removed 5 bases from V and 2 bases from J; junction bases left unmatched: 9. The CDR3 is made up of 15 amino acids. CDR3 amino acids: CSAQTGTGLQETQYF. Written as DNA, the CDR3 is TGCAGTGCTCAGACCGGGACAGGGTTACAAGAGACCCAGTACTTC.

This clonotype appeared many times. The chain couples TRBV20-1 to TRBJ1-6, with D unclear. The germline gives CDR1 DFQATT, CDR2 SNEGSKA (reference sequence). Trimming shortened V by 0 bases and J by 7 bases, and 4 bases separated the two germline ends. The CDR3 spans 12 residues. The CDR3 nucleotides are TGCAGTGCTAGAGATCGGAATTCACCCCTCCACTTT. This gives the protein CSARDRNSPLHF.

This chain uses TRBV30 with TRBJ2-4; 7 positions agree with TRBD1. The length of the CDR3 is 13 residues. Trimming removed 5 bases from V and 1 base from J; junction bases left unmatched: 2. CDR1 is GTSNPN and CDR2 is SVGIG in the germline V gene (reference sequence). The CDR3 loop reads CAWARGAKNIQYF. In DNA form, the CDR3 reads TGTGCCTGGGCCAGGGGGGCCAAAAACATTCAGTACTTC.

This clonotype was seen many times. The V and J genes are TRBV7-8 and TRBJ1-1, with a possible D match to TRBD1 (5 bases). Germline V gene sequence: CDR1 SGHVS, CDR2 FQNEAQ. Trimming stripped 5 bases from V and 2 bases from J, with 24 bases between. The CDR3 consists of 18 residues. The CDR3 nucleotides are TGTGCCAGCAGCCAAAGACTTGGGCGAGGGGTCGGAAACACTGAAGCTTTCTTT. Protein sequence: CASSQRLGRGVGNTEAFF.

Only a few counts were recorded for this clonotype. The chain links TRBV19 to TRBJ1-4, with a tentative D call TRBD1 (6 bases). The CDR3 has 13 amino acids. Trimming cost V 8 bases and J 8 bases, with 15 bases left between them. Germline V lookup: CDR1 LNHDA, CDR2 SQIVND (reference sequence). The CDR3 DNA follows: TGTGCCAGTTCCGGGGGGGCGGAAGAAAAACTGTTTTTT. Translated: CASSGGAEEKLFF.

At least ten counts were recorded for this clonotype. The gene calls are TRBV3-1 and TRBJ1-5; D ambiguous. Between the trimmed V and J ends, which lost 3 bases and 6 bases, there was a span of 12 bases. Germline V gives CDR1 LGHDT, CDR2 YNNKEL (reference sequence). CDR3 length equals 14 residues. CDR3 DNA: TGTGCCAGCAGCCACTCCCTCGAGGGTCAGCCCCAGCATTTT. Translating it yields CASSHSLEGQPQHF.

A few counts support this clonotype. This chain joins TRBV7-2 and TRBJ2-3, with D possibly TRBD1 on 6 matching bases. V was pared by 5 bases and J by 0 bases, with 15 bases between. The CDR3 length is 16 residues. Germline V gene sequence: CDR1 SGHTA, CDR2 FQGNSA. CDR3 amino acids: CASSKQGGVSTDTQYF. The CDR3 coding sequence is TGTGCCAGCAGCAAACAGGGTGGGGTGAGCACAGATACGCAGTATTTT.

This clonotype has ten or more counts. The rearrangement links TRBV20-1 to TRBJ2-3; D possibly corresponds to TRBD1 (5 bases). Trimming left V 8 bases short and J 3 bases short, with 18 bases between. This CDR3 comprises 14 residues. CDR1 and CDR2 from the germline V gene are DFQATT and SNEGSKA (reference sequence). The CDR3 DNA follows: TGCAGTTCCCCACCTTCAGGGAAAACAGATACGCAGTATTTT. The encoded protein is CSSPPSGKTDTQYF.

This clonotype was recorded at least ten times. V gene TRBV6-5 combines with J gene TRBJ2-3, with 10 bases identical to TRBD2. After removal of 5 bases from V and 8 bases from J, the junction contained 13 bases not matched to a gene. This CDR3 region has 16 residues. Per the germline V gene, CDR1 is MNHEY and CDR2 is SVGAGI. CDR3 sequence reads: CASSPSGGARKGTQYF. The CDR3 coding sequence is TGTGCCAGCAGTCCGAGCGGGGGGGCCCGGAAGGGTACGCAGTATTTT.

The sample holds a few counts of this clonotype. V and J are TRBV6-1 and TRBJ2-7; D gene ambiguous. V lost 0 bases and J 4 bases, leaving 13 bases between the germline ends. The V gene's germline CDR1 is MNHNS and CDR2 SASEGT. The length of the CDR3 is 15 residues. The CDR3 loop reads CASSEARSGSYEQYF. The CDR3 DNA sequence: TGTGCCAGCAGTGAAGCGCGGTCGGGCTCATACGAGCAGTACTTC.

CDR3 sequence (DNA): TGCAGCGTTGAACGGCCATTGCACACTGAAGCTTTCTTT. It is translated as CSVERPLHTEAFF. V usage is TRBV29-1 and J usage is TRBJ1-1, with D unresolved. Germline CDR1 SQVTM, CDR2 ANQGSEA. The length of the CDR3 is 13 residues. Trimming left V 2 bases short and J 3 bases short, with 10 bases between. Full variable domain (missing parts from reference TRBV29-1 and TRBJ1-1): SAVISQKPSRDICQRGTSLTIQCQVDSQVTMMFWYRQQPGQSLTLIATANQGSEATYESGFVIDKFPISRPNLTFSTLTVSNMSPEDSSIYLCSVERPLHTEAFFGQGTRLTVV.

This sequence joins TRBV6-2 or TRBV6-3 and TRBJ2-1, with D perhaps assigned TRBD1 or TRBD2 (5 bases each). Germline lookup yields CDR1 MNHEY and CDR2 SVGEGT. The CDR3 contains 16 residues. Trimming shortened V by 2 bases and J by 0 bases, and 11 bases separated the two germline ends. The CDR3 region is CASSYSGGFSYNEQFF. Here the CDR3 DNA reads TGTGCCAGCAGTTACAGTGGGGGATTCTCCTACAATGAGCAGTTCTTC.

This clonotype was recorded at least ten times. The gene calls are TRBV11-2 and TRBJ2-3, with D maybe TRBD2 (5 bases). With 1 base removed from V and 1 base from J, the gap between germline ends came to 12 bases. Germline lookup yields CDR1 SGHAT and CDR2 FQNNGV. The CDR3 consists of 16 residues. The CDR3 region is CASSLVLRRGTDTQYF. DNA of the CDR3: TGTGCCAGCAGCTTAGTCTTACGGCGGGGCACAGATACGCAGTATTTT. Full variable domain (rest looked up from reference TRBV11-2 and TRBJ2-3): EAGVAQSPRYKIIEKRQSVAFWCNPISGHATLYWYQQILGQGPKLLIQFQNNGVVDDSQLPKDRFSAERLKGVDSTLKIQPAKLEDSAVYLCASSLVLRRGTDTQYFGPGTRLTVL.

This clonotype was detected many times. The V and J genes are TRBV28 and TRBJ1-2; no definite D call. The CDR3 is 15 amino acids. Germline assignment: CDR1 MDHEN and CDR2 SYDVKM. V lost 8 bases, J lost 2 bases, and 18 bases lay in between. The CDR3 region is CASLGLGESNYGYTF. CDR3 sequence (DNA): TGTGCCAGCCTTGGGCTTGGAGAATCCAACTATGGCTACACCTTC.

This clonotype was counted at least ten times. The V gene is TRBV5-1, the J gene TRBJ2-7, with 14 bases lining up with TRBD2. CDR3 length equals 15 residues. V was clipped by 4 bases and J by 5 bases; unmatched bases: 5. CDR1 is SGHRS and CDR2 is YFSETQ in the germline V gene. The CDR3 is CASSIGTSGGDEQYF. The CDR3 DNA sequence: TGCGCCAGCAGCATAGGGACTAGCGGGGGTGACGAGCAGTACTTC.

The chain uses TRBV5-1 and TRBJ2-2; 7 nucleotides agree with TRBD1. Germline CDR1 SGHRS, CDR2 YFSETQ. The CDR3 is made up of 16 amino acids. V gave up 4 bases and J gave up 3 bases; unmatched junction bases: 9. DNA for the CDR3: TGCGCCAGCAGCCGACAGGGCGGAATCGACACCGGGGAGCTGTTTTTT. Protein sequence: CASSRQGGIDTGELFF.

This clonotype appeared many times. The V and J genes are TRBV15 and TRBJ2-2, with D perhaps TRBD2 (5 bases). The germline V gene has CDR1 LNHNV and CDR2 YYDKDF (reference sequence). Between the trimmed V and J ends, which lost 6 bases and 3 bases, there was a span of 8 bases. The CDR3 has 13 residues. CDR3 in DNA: TGTGCCACCAGGAGGGAGTACACCGGGGAGCTGTTTTTT. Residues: CATRREYTGELFF.

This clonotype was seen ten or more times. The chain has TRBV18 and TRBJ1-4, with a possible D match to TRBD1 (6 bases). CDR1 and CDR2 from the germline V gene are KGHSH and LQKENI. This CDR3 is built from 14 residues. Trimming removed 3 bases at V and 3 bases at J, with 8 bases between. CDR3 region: CASSPGQPNEKLFF. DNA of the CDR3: TGTGCCAGCTCACCTGGACAGCCTAATGAAAAACTGTTTTTT.